This is a list of T cell receptor beta chains from one sample in a study of blood T cell repertoires in COVID-19. Profiling relied on immunoSEQ multiplex PCR, and the TCRdb table lists in-frame clones only, not all of them. This repertoire shows a few hundred thousand clones, roughly 84% found once; its top ten account for 5.5% to 7.5%. The sample consisted of PBMCs or T cells enriched from blood (not recorded which). The receptors here all came from a woman aged 40-49 years who had recovered from COVID-19. The CDR3 runs from the conserved cysteine through the conserved F or W. The D gene is left open where the match is weak. Only some rows state a clone size, as once, few, many or a class for expanded clones.

length	V	J	size	D	CDR3	DNA
13	TRBV5-6	TRBJ1-2	.	.	CASSLGRRYGYTF	TGTGCCAGCAGCTTGGGCAGGAGGTATGGCTACACCTTC
17	TRBV6-2/TRBV6-3	TRBJ2-5	.	TRBD2	CASSPPGLGLFQETQYF	TGTGCCAGCAGTCCCCCGGGACTAGGGCTTTTTCAAGAGACCCAGTACTTC
13	TRBV29-1	TRBJ2-7	once	.	CSVARGAAYEQYF	TGCAGCGTTGCGCGGGGCGCCGCCTACGAGCAGTACTTC
15	TRBV27	TRBJ1-2	.	.	CASSDTSGLTYGYTF	TGTGCCAGCAGCGATACTTCGGGGTTGACTTATGGCTACACCTTC
16	TRBV4-1	TRBJ2-3	.	.	CASSQDPAGPTDTQYF	TGCGCCAGCAGCCAAGATCCGGCGGGGCCGACAGATACGCAGTATTTT
12	TRBV3-1/TRBV3-2	TRBJ1-2	.	.	CASSPGGWGYTF	TGTGCCAGCAGCCCGGGTGGATGGGGCTACACCTTC
18	TRBV3-1/TRBV3-2	TRBJ2-1	.	TRBD2	CASSSSPGSGDSYNEQFF	TGTGCCAGCAGCTCGTCACCGGGTAGCGGGGATTCCTACAATGAGCAGTTCTTC
15	TRBV29-1	TRBJ2-5	.	.	CSVEITGLKFGTQYF	TGCAGCGTTGAAATCACGGGACTCAAATTCGGGACCCAGTACTTC
13	TRBV30	TRBJ2-2	.	.	CAWNLQGTGELFF	TGTGCCTGGAATTTACAGGGTACCGGGGAGCTGTTTTTT
13	TRBV30	TRBJ1-5	once	.	CAWTSGGDQPQHF	TGTGCCTGGACGAGCGGAGGCGATCAGCCCCAGCATTTT
14	TRBV7-2	TRBJ1-2	.	.	CASSPRWGLGGYTF	TGTGCCAGCAGCCCCAGGTGGGGGCTAGGTGGCTACACCTTC
13	TRBV19	TRBJ2-1	.	.	CASSINMDGKQFF	TGTGCCAGTAGTATCAACATGGACGGGAAGCAGTTCTTC
16	TRBV19	TRBJ1-1	medium-sized	TRBD1	CASRSQQGGMNTEAFF	TGTGCCAGTAGATCACAACAGGGGGGGATGAACACTGAAGCTTTCTTT
16	TRBV3-1/TRBV3-2	TRBJ2-1	.	TRBD2	CASSQGASGSRDEQFF	TGTGCCAGCAGCCAGGGGGCTAGCGGGAGTAGGGATGAGCAGTTCTTC
14	TRBV7-8	TRBJ2-4	.	TRBD1	CASSTGTGKNIQYF	TGTGCCAGCAGCACTGGGACAGGAAAAAACATTCAGTACTTC
13	TRBV11-2	TRBJ2-7	once	TRBD1	CASSSGQRYEQYF	TGTGCCAGCAGCTCGGGACAGCGATACGAGCAGTACTTC
17	TRBV5-6	TRBJ2-3	.	TRBD2	CASSPGGGRAVTDTQYF	TGTGCCAGCAGCCCGGGAGGGGGGAGGGCCGTAACAGATACGCAGTATTTT
15	TRBV25-1	TRBJ1-5	.	TRBD1	CASSESRGGNQPQHF	TGTGCCAGCAGTGAATCCAGGGGGGGCAATCAGCCCCAGCATTTT
16	TRBV12-5	TRBJ2-1	.	TRBD1	CASGLGQGVSYNEQFF	TGTGCTAGTGGTTTGGGACAGGGAGTTTCGTACAATGAGCAGTTCTTC
17	TRBV7-6	TRBJ2-1	.	TRBD2	CASSQHQPLAGGNEQFF	TGTGCCAGCAGCCAACATCAACCACTAGCGGGAGGCAATGAGCAGTTCTTC
15	TRBV19	TRBJ2-3	.	TRBD2	CASSMGGTRSDTQYF	TGTGCCAGTAGTATGGGGGGGACTAGGTCAGATACGCAGTATTTT
16	TRBV28	TRBJ2-7	.	.	CASSTRRQGPSYEQYF	TGTGCCAGCAGTACCCGCCGTCAGGGGCCCAGCTACGAGCAGTACTTC
15	TRBV18	TRBJ2-1	.	.	CASSPGTPYTNEQFF	TGTGCCAGCTCACCAGGGACTCCCTATACGAATGAGCAGTTCTTC
14	TRBV6-5	TRBJ1-5	few	.	CASNRGMGNQPQHF	TGTGCCAGCAATCGGGGAATGGGGAATCAGCCCCAGCATTTT
16	TRBV5-1	TRBJ1-6	.	TRBD1	CASSSGAQGENSPLHF	TGCGCCAGCAGCAGTGGGGCTCAGGGGGAGAATTCACCCCTCCACTTT
16	TRBV9	TRBJ2-1	many	.	CASSAGGLLSYNEQFF	TGTGCCAGCAGCGCCGGGGGACTCCTATCCTACAATGAGCAGTTCTTC
15	TRBV4-1	TRBJ2-5	.	TRBD2	CASRPVGRAGETQYF	TGCGCCAGCAGACCCGTCGGGAGGGCCGGGGAGACCCAGTACTTC
14	TRBV4-3	TRBJ2-5	.	.	CASSQDSREETQYF	TGCGCCAGCAGCCAAGATTCCCGCGAAGAGACCCAGTACTTC
17	TRBV28	TRBJ2-1	.	.	CASSSSQGLSSYNEQFF	TGTGCCAGCAGTTCCTCACAGGGCCTGAGCTCCTACAATGAGCAGTTCTTC